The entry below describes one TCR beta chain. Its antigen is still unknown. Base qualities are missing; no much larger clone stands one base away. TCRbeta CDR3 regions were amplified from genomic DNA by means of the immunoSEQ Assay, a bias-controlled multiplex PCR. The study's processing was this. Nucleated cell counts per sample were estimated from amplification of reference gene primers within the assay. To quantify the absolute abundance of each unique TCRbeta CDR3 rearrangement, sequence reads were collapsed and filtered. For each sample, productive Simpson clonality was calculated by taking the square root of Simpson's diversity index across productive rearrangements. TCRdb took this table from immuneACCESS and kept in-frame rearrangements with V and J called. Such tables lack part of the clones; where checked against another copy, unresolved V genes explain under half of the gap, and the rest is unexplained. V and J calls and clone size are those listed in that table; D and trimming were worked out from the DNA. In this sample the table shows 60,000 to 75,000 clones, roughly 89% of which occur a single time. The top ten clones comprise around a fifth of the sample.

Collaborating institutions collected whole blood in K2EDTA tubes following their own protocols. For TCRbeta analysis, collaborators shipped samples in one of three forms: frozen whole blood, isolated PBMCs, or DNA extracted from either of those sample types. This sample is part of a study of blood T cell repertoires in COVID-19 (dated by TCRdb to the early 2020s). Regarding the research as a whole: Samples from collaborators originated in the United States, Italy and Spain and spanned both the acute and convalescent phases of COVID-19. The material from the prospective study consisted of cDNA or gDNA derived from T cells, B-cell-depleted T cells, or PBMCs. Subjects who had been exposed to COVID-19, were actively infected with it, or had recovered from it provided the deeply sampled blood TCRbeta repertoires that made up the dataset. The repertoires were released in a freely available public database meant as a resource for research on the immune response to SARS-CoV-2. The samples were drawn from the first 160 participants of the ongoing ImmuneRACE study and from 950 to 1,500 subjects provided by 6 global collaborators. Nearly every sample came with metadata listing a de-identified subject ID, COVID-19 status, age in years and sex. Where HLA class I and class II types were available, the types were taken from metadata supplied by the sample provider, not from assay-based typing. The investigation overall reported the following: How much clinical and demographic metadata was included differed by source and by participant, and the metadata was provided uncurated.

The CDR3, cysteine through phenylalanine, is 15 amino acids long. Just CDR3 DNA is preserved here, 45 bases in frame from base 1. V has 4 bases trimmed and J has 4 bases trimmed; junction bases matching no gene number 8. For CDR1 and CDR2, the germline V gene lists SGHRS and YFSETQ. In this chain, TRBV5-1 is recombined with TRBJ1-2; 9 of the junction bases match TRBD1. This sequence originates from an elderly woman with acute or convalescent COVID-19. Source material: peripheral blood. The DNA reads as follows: TGCGCCAGCAGCGTTACAGGGGGCGCAGGCTATGGCTACACCTTC. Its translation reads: CASSVTGGAGYGYTF. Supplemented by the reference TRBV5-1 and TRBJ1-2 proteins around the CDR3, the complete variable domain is KAGVTQTPRYLIKTRGQQVTLSCSPISGHRSVSWYQQTPGQGLQFLFEYFSETQRNKGNFPGRFSGRQFSNSRSEMNVSTLELGDSALYLCASSVTGGAGYGYTFGSGTRLTVV.